This TCR beta chain was recorded in a study of blood T cells in healthy people across ages. Germline lookup yields CDR1 SGHTA and CDR2 FQGNSA. V was pared by 4 bases and J by 9 bases, with 7 bases between. This CDR3 region has 11 residues. Individuals who donated were healthy Caucasians from Russia aged 6 to 90. Each donor supplied around 9.9 milliliters of peripheral blood. Through a sample-barcoded 5' primer and a J-beta primer mix, a second PCR was run for roughly 7 to 11 cycles. TCRdb independently ran MiXCR on the 5' RACE reads; one entry per CDR3 protein. The top ten hold roughly 25% of the sample, which has hundreds of thousands of distinct CDR3 sequences, roughly three fifths seen once.

The chain links TRBV7-2 to TRBJ2-4; D is unclear. The sample comprised blood. The TCR was taken from a man between 40 and 49 years old in good health. The CDR3 is CASSSRSIQYF. CDR3 coding DNA: TGTGCCAGCAGCTCGAGAAGCATTCAGTACTTC.